This entry concerns a single TCR beta chain. It has no known antigen specificity. No quality values exist for individual bases; no much larger clone is one base distant. The immunoSEQ Assay, a bias-controlled multiplex PCR, was used to amplify TCRbeta CDR3 regions from genomic DNA. From the authors' description of their analysis: The number of nucleated cells in each sample was estimated by amplification of reference gene primers within the assay. Sequence reads were collapsed and filtered to measure the absolute abundance of every unique TCRbeta CDR3 rearrangement. For each sample, productive Simpson clonality was calculated by taking the square root of Simpson's diversity index across productive rearrangements. In TCRdb, the immuneACCESS table is reduced to in-frame sequences with V and J assigned. These tables do not hold every clone; where another copy was compared, an unresolved V gene accounts for under half, and the others remain unexplained. V and J calls and clone size follow that table, whereas D and trimming were derived from the DNA. Counted in this sample were about 240,000 clones; 70% to 90% of them appeared once. In total, the top ten clones hold under 5% of the sample.

The CDR3 covers 12 residues, taking in both the cysteine and the phenylalanine. Only the CDR3 part of the read is kept: 36 bases, read in frame from the first base. The germline V gene (reference sequence) supplies CDR1 WNHNN and CDR2 SYGVQD. Trimming takes 7 bases from V and 6 bases from J, and the germline ends sit 13 bases apart. This entry is derived from a study of blood T cell repertoires in COVID-19 (dated by TCRdb to 2020 to 2022). Background for the entire study: Collaborator samples came from the United States, Italy and Spain and covered acute and convalescent phases of COVID-19. The material from the prospective study consisted of cDNA or gDNA derived from T cells, B-cell-depleted T cells, or PBMCs. The repertoires were released in a freely available public database intended as a resource for research on the immune response to SARS-CoV-2. Deeply sampled blood TCRbeta repertoires from subjects exposed to, actively infected with, or recovered from COVID-19 were included in the dataset. Sample metadata almost always included a de-identified subject ID, COVID-19 status, age in years and sex. Samples were obtained from the ongoing ImmuneRACE study (first 160 participants) and from 1,200 or so subjects provided by 6 global collaborators. Where HLA class I and class II types were available, the types were taken from metadata supplied by the sample provider, not from assay-based typing.

Paper-wide results and their limitations: The amount of clinical and demographic metadata varied by source and participant and was provided uncurated.

Each collaborating institution followed its own protocols to collect whole blood in K2EDTA tubes. Collaborator samples were shipped for TCRbeta analysis as frozen whole blood, isolated PBMCs, or DNA extracted from either sample type. Specimen: peripheral blood. The sequence derives from a man aged 50 to 60 with acute or convalescent COVID-19. Recombination joined TRBV10-1 with TRBJ2-7; a weak D assignment points to TRBD2 (6 bases agree). The DNA sequence is as follows: TGCGCCAGCAATAATAGGGGACTCGAGCAGTACTTC. The translation is CASNNRGLEQYF.